This TCR beta chain originates from a study of cytomegalovirus exposure and HLA in healthy donors. A note on this clone: Its antigen is unidentified.

The germline V gene has CDR1 LNHDA and CDR2 SQIVND (reference sequence). The CDR3 contains 15 residues. The V end was cut by 7 bases, the J end by 4 bases, with 19 bases between. Study conclusions and caveats: Productive rates of about 90% or about 30% were seen for most TCR beta V segments in an earlier analysis.

The PCR used 60 Vbeta and 13 Jbeta primers. The table came from immunoSEQ multiplex PCR; TCRdb's copy has only in-frame clones and leaves some out. The data contain about 120,000 clones, around 66% of them singletons. The receptor comes from a young man in good health and CMV-seronegative. Sequencing was carried out using PBMCs. V usage is TRBV19 and J usage is TRBJ1-2; possible D gene TRBD1, 6 bases. The CDR3 DNA follows: TGTGCCAGTACCGCTTCGGGGGGCTCTGGCTATGGCTACACCTTC. Residues: CASTASGGSGYGYTF. The complete variable domain, with remaining parts taken from reference TRBV19 and TRBJ1-2, reads DGGITQSPKYLFRKEGQNVTLSCEQNLNHDAMYWYRQDPGQGLRLIYYSQIVNDFQKGDIAEGYSVSREKKESFPLTVTSAQKNPTAFYLCASTASGGSGYGYTFGSGTRLTVV.